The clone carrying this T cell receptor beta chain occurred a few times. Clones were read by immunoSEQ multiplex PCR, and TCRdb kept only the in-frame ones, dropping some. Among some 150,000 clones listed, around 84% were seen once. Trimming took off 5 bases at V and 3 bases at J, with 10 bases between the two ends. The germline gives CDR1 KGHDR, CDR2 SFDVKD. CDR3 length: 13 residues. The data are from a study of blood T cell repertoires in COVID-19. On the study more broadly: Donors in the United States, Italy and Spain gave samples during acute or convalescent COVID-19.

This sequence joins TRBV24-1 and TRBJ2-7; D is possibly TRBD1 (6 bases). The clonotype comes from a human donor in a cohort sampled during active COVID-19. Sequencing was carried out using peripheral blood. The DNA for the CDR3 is TGTGCCACCAGTGGGCTAGGGGGCTACGAGCAGTACTTC. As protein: CATSGLGGYEQYF.